This record concerns one T cell receptor beta chain sequence. The CDR3 is made up of 15 amino acids. Germline lookup yields CDR1 SGHRS and CDR2 YFSETQ. Deletions cut 0 bases from V and 0 bases from J, with 9 bases between. This record belongs to a study of CD8 T cells in ankylosing spondylitis. TCRdb used MiXCR to reprocess the 5' RACE reads, holding one entry per CDR3 protein. The data hold roughly 260,000 distinct CDR3 sequences, with roughly 20% observed a single time. The chain couples TRBV5-1 to TRBJ1-2; D gene ambiguous. The sequence came from a male donor with ankylosing spondylitis or in good health (not recorded which). Material for sequencing was blood, either unsorted or a sorted T cell fraction (not recorded which). The CDR3 region is CASSLGTKTNYGYTF. The CDR3 DNA is TGCGCCAGCAGCTTGGGCACAAAAACTAACTATGGCTACACCTTC.